The 13 T cell receptor beta chains given below trace back to one sample, sequenced in a study of shared clonotypes between healthy human individuals. Clones were sequenced by immunoSEQ multiplex PCR, and TCRdb holds only the in-frame ones, with some missing. The table records roughly 2 million clones, about 94% of them present only once. What was sequenced was naive CD4+ T cells sorted from blood. As to subset: CD45RA+ positively selected. These receptors were obtained from a young man in good health.

This chain uses TRBV6-1 with TRBJ1-1; tentatively, D is TRBD1 (5 bases). Trimming shortened V by 3 bases and J by 5 bases, and 22 bases separated the two germline ends. Looked up from germline, CDR1 is MNHNS and CDR2 is SASEGT. The CDR3 spans 17 residues. CDR3 DNA sequence: TGTGCCAGCAGTGAGCAGGACGGACCGGGCAAGGGGACTGAAGCTTTCTTT. This translates into CASSEQDGPGKGTEAFF.

As for this clone: A read error may account for a junction end that differs from germline. This rearrangement joins TRBV6-5 to TRBJ2-1, with D perhaps given as TRBD1 or TRBD2 (5 bases each). Germline-derived CDR1 and CDR2 are MNHEY and SVGAGI. This CDR3 spans 12 amino acids. The CDR3 DNA follows: TGTGCCAGCAGTCTGACCGGGACCGGCTTTCTCTTC. Translation: CASSLTGTGFLF.

The chain's CDR3 is CASSLEASGANVLTF. The CDR3 DNA reads TGTGCCAGCAGCTTGGAAGCCTCTGGGGCCAACGTCCTGACTTTC. The V gene is TRBV5-4, the J gene TRBJ2-6; the D is unclear. The CDR3 totals 15 residues. CDR1 is SGHNT, CDR2 YYREEE, per germline (reference sequence). V was pared by 0 bases and J by 0 bases, with 4 bases between.

The chain uses TRBV18 and TRBJ2-7, with a tentative D call TRBD1 (5 bases). V dropped 6 bases and J dropped 1 base, with 13 bases sitting between them. CDR1 is KGHSH, CDR2 LQKENI, per germline. The CDR3 is made up of 14 amino acids. CDR3 DNA sequence: TGTGCCAGCTCCCCAGGGTCTACTTCCTACGAGCAGTACTTC. Translated: CASSPGSTSYEQYF.

V usage is TRBV11-2 and J usage is TRBJ1-6; unclear D gene. Deletions cut 3 bases from V and 9 bases from J, with 15 bases between. This CDR3 region has 15 residues. The germline V gene encodes CDR1 SGHAT and CDR2 FQNNGV. The CDR3 coding sequence is TGTGCCAGCAGCTTTTACTCCTTCGGTAGTTCACCCCTCCACTTT. This codes for CASSFYSFGSSPLHF.

V and J are TRBV4-1 and TRBJ1-4; D is uncertain. This CDR3 region has 13 residues. CDR1 and CDR2 (germline): MGHRA, YSYEKL. The V gene lost 1 base and the J gene lost 8 bases, with 8 bases spanning the gap. The chain's CDR3 is CASSQVRREKLFF. CDR3 nucleotides: TGCGCCAGCAGCCAAGTCCGTCGGGAAAAACTGTTTTTT.

V and J are TRBV11-1 and TRBJ1-1; D may be TRBD1 (6 bases). Per germline, CDR1 SGHAT and CDR2 FQDESV (reference sequence). Between the trimmed V and J ends, which lost 1 base and 5 bases, there was a span of 17 bases. This CDR3 spans 16 amino acids. The CDR3 nucleotides read TGTGCCAGCAGCTTAGTGGCAGGGGTAAAGAGGACTGAAGCTTTCTTT. Translation: CASSLVAGVKRTEAFF.

The J gene is TRBJ1-5, the V gene TRBV19, with D maybe TRBD1 (5 bases). Trimming pared 4 bases from V and 1 base from J, leaving 17 bases between. The CDR3 sequence is 17 residues long. The germline V gene encodes CDR1 LNHDA and CDR2 SQIVND (reference sequence). As DNA, the CDR3 is TGTGCCAGTAGTACACCGGGAAGGGGATTGAGCAATCAGCCCCAGCATTTT. Translated, it gives CASSTPGRGLSNQPQHF.

The chain uses TRBV5-1 and TRBJ2-7, with D unclear. V lost 7 bases and J 2 bases, leaving 13 bases between the germline ends. The CDR3 loop spans 13 amino acids. The germline V gene has CDR1 SGHRS and CDR2 YFSETQ. The CDR3 DNA is TGCGCCAGCCGCCCGAACACCACCTACGAGCAGTACTTC. Translation gives CASRPNTTYEQYF.

The chain uses TRBV30 and TRBJ1-2, with a weak D call TRBD1 (6 bases). Trimming left V 0 bases short and J 4 bases short, with 12 bases between. The CDR3 totals 14 residues. Germline CDR1 reads GTSNPN; CDR2 reads SVGIG (reference sequence). The CDR3 protein is CAWSVRNRVYGYTF. For the CDR3, the DNA is TGTGCCTGGAGTGTACGAAACAGGGTCTATGGCTACACCTTC.

The gene calls are TRBV18 and TRBJ2-5; 7 nucleotides line up with TRBD2. The J segment lost 4 bases and the V segment lost 2 bases, leaving 7 bases of the junction unmatched. Germline V gives CDR1 KGHSH, CDR2 LQKENI. The CDR3 has 15 residues. The CDR3: CASSPWAGVAETQYF. The CDR3 DNA reads TGTGCCAGCTCACCATGGGCGGGAGTGGCAGAGACCCAGTACTTC.

The chain uses TRBV7-6 and TRBJ2-7; TRBD2 matches at 10 bases. V lost 4 bases and J lost 6; bases outside the gene matches: 12. The CDR3 has 16 residues. Germline V gene sequence: CDR1 SGHVS, CDR2 FNYEAQ. The CDR3, as DNA: TGTGCCAGCAGCTCCTCTAGCGGGAGTGGGGCGGGCGAGCAGTACTTC. Its protein is CASSSSSGSGAGEQYF.

Here the CDR3 reads CASSLNRGGHQPQHF. The DNA of the CDR3 is TGTGCCAGCAGCTTGAACAGGGGAGGACATCAGCCCCAGCATTTT. The chain carries TRBV11-2 and TRBJ1-5; 7 nucleotides line up with TRBD1. Germline V gene lookup returns CDR1 SGHAT and CDR2 FQNNGV. The CDR3 spans 15 residues. Trimming removed 3 bases from V and 5 bases from J; junction bases left unmatched: 7.